Presented here are 8 T cell receptor beta chains from one specimen sequenced in a study of beta chain features in type 1 diabetes. Reverse transcribing all isolated RNA meant expressed TCRB transcripts were sequenced. Assay used: immunoSEQ multiplex PCR; TCRdb lists only in-frame clones, some missing. The profile shows over 150,000 clones, about 8.1% of them singletons. The specimen was central memory CD4+ T cells from blood. The receptors originated from a young man in good health.

This clone was found a few times. The chain links TRBV5-1 to TRBJ2-3, with TRBD1 matching 8 bases. Germline values: CDR1 SGHRS, CDR2 YFSETQ. J was trimmed by 6 bases and V by 3 bases; bases with no gene match: 0. The CDR3 runs to 12 residues. The CDR3 is CASSWTGDTQYF. The DNA of the CDR3 is TGCGCCAGCAGCTGGACAGGGGATACGCAGTATTTT.

This clone has more than one count but fewer than ten. The rearrangement links TRBV7-9 to TRBJ2-1; 8 nucleotides line up with TRBD1. From germline, CDR1 is SEHNR and CDR2 FQNEAQ (reference sequence). CDR3 size: 16 residues. V shed 2 bases, J shed 8 bases, and the junction held 11 bases outside the gene matches. The CDR3 nucleotides read TGTGCCAGCAGCTTAAGTAGTGGACAGGGCTTCGATGAGCAGTTCTTC. Protein sequence: CASSLSSGQGFDEQFF.

The sample holds a few counts of this clone. V is TRBV5-1 and J is TRBJ2-5, with TRBD2 matching over 11 bases. Germline CDR1 is SGHRS and CDR2 is YFSETQ. The CDR3 is made up of 17 amino acids. V lost 4 bases and J lost 0; bases outside the gene matches: 8. The CDR3 DNA is TGCGCCAGCAGCCTTGGGTCTAGCGGGAGGAACCAAGAGACCCAGTACTTC. Its translation is CASSLGSSGRNQETQYF.

This chain joins TRBV6-6 and TRBJ2-2; 7 bases line up with TRBD1. Per germline, CDR1 MNHNY and CDR2 SVGAGI (reference sequence). Trimming took 5 bases from V and 7 from J; bases not matched to a gene: 10. The CDR3 totals 15 residues. In nucleotides, the CDR3 is TGTGCCAGCAGTCTTTTGAAGGGGGCAGGCGGGGAGCTGTTTTTT. Translating it yields CASSLLKGAGGELFF.

This clone was seen a few times. The chain recombines TRBV2 with TRBJ2-1, with TRBD2 matching over 8 bases. CDR1 and CDR2 (germline): SNHLY, FYNNEI. CDR3 length: 14 amino acids. J lost 8 bases, V lost 3 bases, and 6 bases had no gene match. CDR3 loop: CASSEGREGHEQFF. The CDR3 DNA sequence: TGTGCCAGCAGTGAGGGTCGGGAGGGCCATGAGCAGTTCTTC.

This clone was recorded a few times. The V call is TRBV5-1, the J call TRBJ1-4; D uncertain. CDR1 is SGHRS, CDR2 YFSETQ, per germline. The V and J ends lost 4 bases and 4 bases respectively, with 17 bases between them. The CDR3 consists of 16 residues. CDR3 in amino acids: CASSRADGGRNEKLFF. CDR3 sequence (DNA): TGCGCCAGCAGCCGAGCAGACGGAGGTCGTAATGAAAAACTGTTTTTT. The full variable domain, rest sourced from reference TRBV5-1 and TRBJ1-4, is KAGVTQTPRYLIKTRGQQVTLSCSPISGHRSVSWYQQTPGQGLQFLFEYFSETQRNKGNFPGRFSGRQFSNSRSEMNVSTLELGDSALYLCASSRADGGRNEKLFFGSGTQLSVL.

The chain has TRBV10-3 and TRBJ2-7; D is possibly TRBD2 (5 bases). CDR1 and CDR2 from the germline V gene are ENHRY and SYGVKD. The CDR3 runs to 15 residues. V was pared by 5 bases and J by 0 bases, with 14 bases between. The CDR3 here is CAISIPLGTSYEQYF. The DNA for the CDR3 is TGTGCCATCAGTATACCACTAGGAACCTCCTACGAGCAGTACTTC.

The chain links TRBV6-6 to TRBJ2-5; 9 nucleotides agree with TRBD2. Germline V gives CDR1 MNHNY, CDR2 SVGAGI (reference sequence). Trimming at V came to 6 bases and at J to 2 bases, leaving 7 bases not matched to a gene. The CDR3 loop spans 15 amino acids. CDR3 bases: TGTGCCAGCAGAGACCAGACTAGCGGACAAGAGACCCAGTACTTC. Amino acids: CASRDQTSGQETQYF.